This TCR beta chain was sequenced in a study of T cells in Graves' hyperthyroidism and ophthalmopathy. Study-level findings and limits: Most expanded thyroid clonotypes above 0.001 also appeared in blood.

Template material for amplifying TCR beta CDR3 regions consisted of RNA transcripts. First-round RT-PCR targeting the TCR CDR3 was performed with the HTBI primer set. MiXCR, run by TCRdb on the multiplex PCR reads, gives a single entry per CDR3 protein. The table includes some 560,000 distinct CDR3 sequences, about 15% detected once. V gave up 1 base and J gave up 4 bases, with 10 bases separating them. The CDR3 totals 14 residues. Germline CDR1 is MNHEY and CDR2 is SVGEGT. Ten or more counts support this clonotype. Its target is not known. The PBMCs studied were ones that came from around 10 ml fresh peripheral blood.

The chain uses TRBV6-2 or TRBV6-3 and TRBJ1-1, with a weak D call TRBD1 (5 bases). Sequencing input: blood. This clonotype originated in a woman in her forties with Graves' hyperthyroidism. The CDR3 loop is CASSYYGGSTEAFF. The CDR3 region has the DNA TGTGCCAGCAGTTACTATGGGGGAAGCACTGAAGCTTTCTTT.